The 15 T cell receptor beta chains below were found in one sample sequenced in a study of cytomegalovirus exposure and HLA in healthy donors. The PCR employed 60 Vbeta primers together with 13 Jbeta primers. This table comes from immunoSEQ multiplex PCR, and its TCRdb copy is limited to in-frame clones, with some not included. The table lists around 180,000 clones, roughly 70% of them singletons, with 1.5% in the top ten. The material sequenced was PBMCs. The receptor source for this set is a girl between 10 and 17 years old in good health and CMV-seronegative.

This sequence joins TRBV4-1 and TRBJ1-4; 11 bases agree with TRBD1. The junction had 13 bases not matched to a gene; V was cut back by 4 bases and J by 3 bases. Germline CDR1 is MGHRA and CDR2 is YSYEKL. This CDR3 has 19 amino acids. The CDR3 nucleotides read TGCGCCAGCAGCCCGAGATGGACAGGGGGCTTGACAGCTAATGAAAAACTGTTTTTT. This gives the protein CASSPRWTGGLTANEKLFF.

The genes are TRBV6-1 and TRBJ1-2; D gene uncertain. Trimming cost V 3 bases and J 8 bases, with 10 bases left between them. The CDR3 length is 12 residues. Germline V gene lookup returns CDR1 MNHNS and CDR2 SASEGT. The CDR3 DNA reads TGTGCCAGCAGTGACGGTCTTTTGGGCTACACCTTC. Protein: CASSDGLLGYTF.

The gene calls are TRBV6-5 and TRBJ2-5; TRBD2 matches at 9 bases. J gave up 9 bases and V 2 bases, and 13 bases lay outside the gene matches. Germline V gene lookup returns CDR1 MNHEY and CDR2 SVGAGI. The CDR3 length is 16 residues. This CDR3 reads CASSYGERGDHRAQYF. The DNA for the CDR3 is TGTGCCAGCAGTTACGGAGAGCGGGGGGACCATCGGGCCCAGTACTTC.

The chain recombines TRBV6-4 with TRBJ2-1; D is uncertain. CDR3 length equals 16 residues. Germline CDR1 is MRHNA and CDR2 is SNTAGT. Deletions cut 6 bases from V and 0 bases from J, with 15 bases between. This CDR3 is CASSPWSASSYNEQFF. The CDR3 DNA is TGTGCCAGCAGCCCTTGGTCCGCCAGCTCCTACAATGAGCAGTTCTTC.

This clone was counted between two and nine times. The CDR3 protein is CASSDSRTVNTEAFF. DNA for the CDR3: TGTGCCAGCAGTGATTCGCGGACAGTGAACACTGAAGCTTTCTTT. This sequence joins TRBV2 and TRBJ1-1, with D possibly matching TRBD1 (6 bases). Germline lookup yields CDR1 SNHLY and CDR2 FYNNEI. There are 15 residues in the CDR3. Trimming removed 3 bases from V and 0 bases from J, with 11 bases in between.

The chain couples TRBV6-5 to TRBJ1-6, with D possibly TRBD1 on 5 matching bases. The CDR3 runs 13 residues. V was pared by 6 bases and J by 12 bases, with 15 bases between. Germline CDR1 and CDR2: MNHEY and SVGAGI. In nucleotides, the CDR3 is TGTGCCAGCAGGGTCGTAAACGACAGACCCCTCCACTTT. Translation gives CASRVVNDRPLHF.

The rearrangement joins TRBV2 to TRBJ2-5; 7 bases map to TRBD1. This CDR3 comprises 12 residues. V trimming: 10 bases; J trimming: 3 bases; junction bases outside the gene matches: 5. Per germline, CDR1 SNHLY and CDR2 FYNNEI. The CDR3 coding sequence is TGTGCCACCTTTACAGGGGAAGAGACCCAGTACTTC. Translating gives CATFTGEETQYF.

V and J are TRBV7-8 and TRBJ2-1; D possibly corresponds to TRBD2 (6 bases). The V and J ends lost 5 bases and 6 bases respectively, with 11 bases between them. Germline CDR1 SGHVS, CDR2 FQNEAQ. The CDR3 consists of 13 residues. The CDR3 reads CASSPPGSNEQFF. CDR3 bases: TGTGCCAGCAGCCCCCCCGGGAGCAATGAGCAGTTCTTC.

The chain joins TRBV7-8 to TRBJ2-1; no firm D call. V lost 3 bases to trimming and J lost 7 bases, with 16 bases between them. The CDR3 has 15 residues. The V gene's germline CDR1 is SGHVS and CDR2 FQNEAQ. CDR3: CASSFIAPGGNEQFF. CDR3 DNA: TGTGCCAGCAGCTTCATCGCCCCAGGTGGGAATGAGCAGTTCTTC.

This clone was recorded a few times. This sequence joins TRBV9 and TRBJ1-1, with a possible D match to TRBD1 (5 bases). The CDR3 spans 17 residues. The germline gives CDR1 SGDLS, CDR2 YYNGEE. V gave up 4 bases and J gave up 0 bases, with 19 bases separating them. CDR3 sequence reads: CASSPLEGPSMNTEAFF. In nucleotides, the CDR3 is TGTGCCAGCAGCCCCCTGGAGGGGCCCTCCATGAACACTGAAGCTTTCTTT.

This sequence joins TRBV2 and TRBJ2-7; D remains unclear. CDR1 and CDR2 (germline): SNHLY, FYNNEI. The CDR3 spans 11 residues. The germline V and J ends were trimmed by 7 bases and 2 bases, with 6 bases remaining between them. CDR3 DNA sequence: TGTGCCAGCACCCCGGCCTACGAGCAGTACTTC. It encodes CASTPAYEQYF.

This clone has just one count. The chain is built from TRBV10-3 and TRBJ1-5; no reliable D call. CDR1 ENHRY and CDR2 SYGVKD come from the germline V gene. The CDR3 totals 16 residues. The V end was cut by 10 bases, the J end by 3 bases, with 22 bases between. CDR3 region: CATRGPGPPPNQPQHF. The CDR3 region has the DNA TGTGCCACACGAGGGCCGGGTCCACCGCCCAATCAGCCCCAGCATTTT.

The V gene is TRBV5-8, the J gene TRBJ1-2; TRBD1 aligns across 7 bases. Trimming removed 5 bases from V and 2 bases from J; junction bases left unmatched: 9. The germline V gene encodes CDR1 SGHTS and CDR2 YDEGEE. This CDR3 spans 15 amino acids. CDR3 protein: CASRMELTGNYGYTF. The CDR3 DNA reads TGTGCCAGCAGGATGGAGTTGACAGGGAACTATGGCTACACCTTC.

This clone was observed once. The chain uses TRBV5-4 and TRBJ2-6; D possibly corresponds to TRBD1 (5 bases). The V end was cut by 0 bases, the J end by 8 bases, with 6 bases between. In germline, CDR1 is SGHNT, CDR2 YYREEE (reference sequence). The CDR3 runs to 13 residues. The CDR3 DNA reads as TGTGCCAGCAGCTTGGGGGGCCCCAACGTCCTGACTTTC. Its protein product is CASSLGGPNVLTF.

J is TRBJ1-2 and V is TRBV29-1; the D gene is possibly TRBD1 (5 bases). The CDR3 contains 12 residues. Between the trimmed V and J ends, which lost 2 bases and 4 bases, there was a span of 8 bases. Germline values: CDR1 SQVTM, CDR2 ANQGSEA. The CDR3: CSVENDSYGYTF. The CDR3 DNA sequence: TGCAGCGTTGAAAATGACAGCTATGGCTACACCTTC.